Detailed here is one T cell receptor beta chain. This sample stems from a study of blood T cell repertoires in COVID-19. Cohort assignment relied on participant-reported clinical history. CDR1 and CDR2 from the germline V gene are SGHAT and FQNNGV. The CDR3 has 17 residues. V lost 2 bases, J lost 5 bases, and 18 bases lay in between. Produced via immunoSEQ multiplex PCR; TCRdb's table is partial and in-frame only. The sample lists 380,000 or so clones, around 87% occurring once. This sequence was found in a man younger than 45 who had recovered from COVID-19. The chain couples TRBV11-2 to TRBJ2-2, with TRBD1 as a possible D gene (5 bases). What was sequenced was PBMCs or T cells enriched from blood (not recorded which). The CDR3 reads CASSLSLAGSGTGELFF. CDR3 nucleotide sequence: TGTGCCAGCAGCTTATCCCTCGCAGGTTCAGGGACCGGGGAGCTGTTTTTT.